This paragraph covers one TCR beta chain sequence. Its antigen is currently unknown. The sample is drawn from a study of T cell repertoires in cytomegalovirus infection. TCRdb re-called the reads through MiXCR, storing one row per CDR3 protein. The table shows some 700,000 distinct CDR3 sequences, with around a third occurring only once. This clonotype was obtained from a human donor in good health (CMV status not recorded). Some clones in this sample may be carry-over from other donors' samples. The sample in question was cultured PBMCs, obtained from culture after CMV antigen stimulation.

The CDR3 spells CASSSILERNSNQPQHF. The CDR3 nucleotides are TGTGCCAGCAGCTCCATCCTCGAACGTAATAGCAATCAGCCCCAGCATTTT. The chain links TRBV5-5 to TRBJ1-5, with unresolved D. CDR3 size: 17 residues. The ends were cut back, 3 bases at V and 0 bases at J, with 16 bases in the middle. The germline gives CDR1 SGHKS, CDR2 YYEKEE (reference sequence).